This TCR beta chain was identified during a study of T cell clones after liver transplantation. As for the study in general: Liver transplant recipients had immunosuppression withdrawal attempted within 2 years. At least one year of complete immunosuppression withdrawal without enzymes over twice normal defined tolerance. A pre-transplant mixed lymphocyte reaction with TCRbeta sequencing defined graft-donor-reactive clones followed in post-transplant blood. Without induction therapy, subjects received standard immunosuppression until 12-24 months post-transplant.

This clone is a singleton in its sample. Assay: immunoSEQ multiplex PCR; the TCRdb copy retains only in-frame clones and omits some. The sample has tens of thousands of clones; about four fifths are singletons. There are 14 residues in the CDR3. Germline CDR1 and CDR2: LGHNA and YSLEER. Trimming took 0 bases from V and 3 from J, leaving 8 bases between them. The chain couples TRBV4-3 to TRBJ1-1; D possibly corresponds to TRBD1 (6 bases). The sequencing here drew on CD4+ T cells from blood, taken 12 months after liver transplant. This receptor was identified in a human patient who received a liver transplant. Some of the T cells may derive from the graft donor. CDR3 protein: CASSQDRGHTEAFF. DNA for the CDR3: TGCGCCAGCAGCCAAGATCGGGGGCACACTGAAGCTTTCTTT.